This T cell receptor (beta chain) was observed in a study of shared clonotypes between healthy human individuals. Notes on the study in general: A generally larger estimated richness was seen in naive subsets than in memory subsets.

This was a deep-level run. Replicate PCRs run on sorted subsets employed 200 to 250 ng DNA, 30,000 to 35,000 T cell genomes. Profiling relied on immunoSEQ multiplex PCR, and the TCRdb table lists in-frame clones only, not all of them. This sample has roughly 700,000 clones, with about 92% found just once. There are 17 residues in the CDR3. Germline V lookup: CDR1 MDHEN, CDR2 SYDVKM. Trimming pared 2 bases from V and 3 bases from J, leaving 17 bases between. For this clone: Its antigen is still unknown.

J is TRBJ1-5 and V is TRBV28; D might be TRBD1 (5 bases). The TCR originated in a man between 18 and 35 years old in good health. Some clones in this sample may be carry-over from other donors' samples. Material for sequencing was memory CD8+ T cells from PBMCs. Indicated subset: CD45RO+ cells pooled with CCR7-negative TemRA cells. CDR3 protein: CASSLVQGLVNNQPQHF. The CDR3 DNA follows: TGTGCCAGCAGTTTAGTGCAGGGATTGGTAAACAATCAGCCCCAGCATTTT.